This T cell receptor (beta chain) was retrieved from a study of naive and memory T cell subsets. Findings and limits, study-wide: Over 90% of naive TCR sequences appeared only once, unlike memory subsets. From naive to CM, EM and EMRA, diversity decreased and Gini increased.

This clonotype was recorded at least ten times. Its target is unknown. The CDR3 spans 15 residues. Trimming removed 6 bases from V and 1 base from J, with 12 bases in between. The germline CDR1 and CDR2 sequences are SEHNR and FQNEAQ (reference sequence). Cells stained for CD3, CD4, CD8, CD45RA, CD27 and viability were sorted into four CD45RA/CD27 subsets. Both TRBC1 and TRBC2 were covered by a beta constant-region primer of two equimolar oligonucleotides. Nested alpha and beta constant-region primers with the SP2 primer drove four PCR rounds on ligated cDNA. The cDNA 3' end received a ligated single-stranded oligonucleotide carrying the SP2 primer and a 12-nucleotide UMI. TCRdb passed the UMI-ligation and nested PCR reads through MiXCR, listing each CDR3 protein once. The sample has some 82,000 distinct CDR3 sequences; 9% are singletons.

Sequencing input: naive CD8+ T cells from blood. The chain combines TRBV7-9 with TRBJ2-2; D unresolved. The sequence was obtained from a human donor in good health. The DNA of the CDR3 is TGTGCCAGCAGAGCCCCCGCTGGGAACACCGGGGAGCTGTTTTTT. It codes for CASRAPAGNTGELFF.